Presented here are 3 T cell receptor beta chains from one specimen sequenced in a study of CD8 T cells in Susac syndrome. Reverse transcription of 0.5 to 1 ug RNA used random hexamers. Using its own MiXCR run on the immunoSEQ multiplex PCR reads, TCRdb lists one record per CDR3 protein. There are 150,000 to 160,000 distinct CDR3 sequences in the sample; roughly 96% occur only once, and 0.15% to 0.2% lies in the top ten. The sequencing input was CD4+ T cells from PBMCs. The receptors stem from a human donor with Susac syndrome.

CDR3 residues: CASSQDQRGEETQYF. The DNA of the CDR3 is TGTGCCAGCAGCCAAGATCAGAGAGGGGAAGAGACCCAGTACTTC. This rearrangement joins TRBV3-1 to TRBJ2-5; the D gene could be TRBD1 or TRBD2 (5 bases each). The length of the CDR3 is 15 residues. CDR1 LGHDT and CDR2 YNNKEL come from the germline V gene (reference sequence). V lost 0 bases, J lost 3 bases, and 11 bases lay in between.

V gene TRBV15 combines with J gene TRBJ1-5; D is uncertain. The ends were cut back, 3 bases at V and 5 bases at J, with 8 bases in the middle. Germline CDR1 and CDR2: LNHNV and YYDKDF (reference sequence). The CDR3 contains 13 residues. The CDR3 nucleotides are TGTGCCACCAGCAGTTATCCAGATCAGCCCCAGCATTTT. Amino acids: CATSSYPDQPQHF.

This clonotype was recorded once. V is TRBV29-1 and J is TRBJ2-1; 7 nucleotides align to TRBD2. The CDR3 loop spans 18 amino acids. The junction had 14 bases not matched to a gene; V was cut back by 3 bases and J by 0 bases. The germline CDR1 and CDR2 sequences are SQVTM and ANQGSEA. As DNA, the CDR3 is TGCAGCGTTGATTCGTCGGGGGGACGGGTTAGCTCCTACAATGAGCAGTTCTTC. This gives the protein CSVDSSGGRVSSYNEQFF.